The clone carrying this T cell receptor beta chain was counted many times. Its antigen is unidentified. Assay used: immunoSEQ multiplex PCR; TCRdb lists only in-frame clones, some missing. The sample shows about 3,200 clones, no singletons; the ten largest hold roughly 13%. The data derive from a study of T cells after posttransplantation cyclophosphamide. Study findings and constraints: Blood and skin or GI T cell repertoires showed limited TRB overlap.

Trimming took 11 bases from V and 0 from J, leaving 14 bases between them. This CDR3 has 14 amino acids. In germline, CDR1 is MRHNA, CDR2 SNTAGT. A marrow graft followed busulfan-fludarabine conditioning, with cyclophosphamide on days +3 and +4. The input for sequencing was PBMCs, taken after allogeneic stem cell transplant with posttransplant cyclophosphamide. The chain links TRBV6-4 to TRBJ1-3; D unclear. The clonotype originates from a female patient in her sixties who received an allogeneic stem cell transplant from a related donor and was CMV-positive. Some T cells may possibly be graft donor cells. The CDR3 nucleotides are TGTGCCGCCCCCAGGATATTCTCTGGAAACACCATATATTTT. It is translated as CAAPRIFSGNTIYF.